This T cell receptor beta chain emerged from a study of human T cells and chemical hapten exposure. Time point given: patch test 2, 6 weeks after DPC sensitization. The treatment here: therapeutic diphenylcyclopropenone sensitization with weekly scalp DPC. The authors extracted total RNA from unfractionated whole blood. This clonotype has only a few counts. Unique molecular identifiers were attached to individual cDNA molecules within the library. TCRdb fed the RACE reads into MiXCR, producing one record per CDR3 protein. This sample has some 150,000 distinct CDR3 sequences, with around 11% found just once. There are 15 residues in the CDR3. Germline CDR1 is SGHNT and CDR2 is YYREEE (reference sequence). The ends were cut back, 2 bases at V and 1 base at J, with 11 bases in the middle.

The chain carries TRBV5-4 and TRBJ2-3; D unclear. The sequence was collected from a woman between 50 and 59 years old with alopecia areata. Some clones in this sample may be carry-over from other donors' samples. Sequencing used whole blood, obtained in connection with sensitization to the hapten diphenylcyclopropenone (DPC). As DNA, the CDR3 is TGTGCCAGCAGCTTCCCTGGTTGGGGCACAGATACGCAGTATTTT. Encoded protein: CASSFPGWGTDTQYF.